This TCR beta chain originates from a study of shared clonotypes between healthy human individuals. Study-wide context: A donor's plate count was three for CD4 naive and three for CD4 memory; CD8 naive had two and CD8 memory one.

Some clones are missing from TCRdb's copy, which holds only in-frame ones; the method was immunoSEQ multiplex PCR. This table has 2.3 million or so clones, 85% to 95% appearing once. The V segment lost 2 bases and the J segment 9 bases; nucleotides outside the gene matches: 9. Germline V CDR1 and CDR2: KGHSH, LQKENI. The CDR3 is 15 amino acids. Whole-study findings and limits: Clonotypes shared by all four donors outscored non-shared clonotypes in generation probability.

As to this clone: Its antigen is unidentified.

The source is a man younger than 35 in good health. Some clones in this sample may be carry-over from other donors' samples. The sequencing input was naive CD4+ T cells from PBMCs. Described subset: CD45RA+ positively selected. This chain connects TRBV18 to TRBJ1-5; TRBD1 matches 8 bases. The CDR3 loop is CASSPEQGAYWPQHF. The CDR3 coding sequence is TGTGCCAGCTCACCAGAGCAGGGGGCATATTGGCCCCAGCATTTT.